The 2 T cell receptor beta chains listed next were all sequenced from one sample in a study of OX40 agonist ivuxolimab in advanced cancers. Assay: immunoSEQ multiplex PCR; the TCRdb copy retains only in-frame clones and omits some. This sample has about 54,000 clones; approximately 90% occur once, and the top ten carry 10% to 15%. The sequenced sample was CD4+ or CD8+ T cells sorted from blood, obtained in a trial of the OX40 agonist ivuxolimab. Receptors originate from an adult with an advanced solid tumor such as melanoma, head and neck, liver or kidney cancer.

V is TRBV5-6 and J is TRBJ2-2, with TRBD2 matching 12 bases. V lost 4 bases and J lost 5; bases outside the gene matches: 3. Per germline, CDR1 SGHDT and CDR2 YYEEEE. This CDR3 spans 15 amino acids. CDR3 nucleotide sequence: TGTGCCAGCAGCCCCGGGACTAGCGGGACCGGGGAGCTGTTTTTT. This translates into CASSPGTSGTGELFF.

The chain couples TRBV7-9 to TRBJ1-1; D call uncertain. V lost 5 bases and J lost 3, with 10 bases in between. The CDR3 is 13 amino acids. The germline V gene has CDR1 SEHNR and CDR2 FQNEAQ (reference sequence). The CDR3 is CASSRQEDTEAFF. The CDR3, as DNA: TGTGCCAGCAGCCGCCAAGAGGACACTGAAGCTTTCTTT.